This TCR beta chain appears in the sequencing data of a study of shared clonotypes between healthy human individuals. Profiling relied on immunoSEQ multiplex PCR, and the TCRdb table lists in-frame clones only, not all of them. Among approximately 95,000 clones listed, approximately 61% were seen once. Trimming left V 5 bases short and J 0 bases short, with 11 bases between. CDR3 size: 15 residues. Germline V gives CDR1 SGHVS, CDR2 FQNEAQ. In its sample, this clone was seen a few times. Other DNA sequences in this specimen translate into the identical CDR3. This TCR was recovered from a man aged 25-40 years in good health. The sample comprised memory CD8+ T cells sorted from blood. Regarding subset: CD45RO+ cells pooled with CCR7-negative TemRA cells. The chain uses TRBV7-8 and TRBJ2-1; D is undetermined. The CDR3 here is CASSPGPSSYNEQFF. The CDR3 nucleotides read TGTGCCAGCAGCCCCGGACCGAGCTCCTACAATGAGCAGTTCTTC.